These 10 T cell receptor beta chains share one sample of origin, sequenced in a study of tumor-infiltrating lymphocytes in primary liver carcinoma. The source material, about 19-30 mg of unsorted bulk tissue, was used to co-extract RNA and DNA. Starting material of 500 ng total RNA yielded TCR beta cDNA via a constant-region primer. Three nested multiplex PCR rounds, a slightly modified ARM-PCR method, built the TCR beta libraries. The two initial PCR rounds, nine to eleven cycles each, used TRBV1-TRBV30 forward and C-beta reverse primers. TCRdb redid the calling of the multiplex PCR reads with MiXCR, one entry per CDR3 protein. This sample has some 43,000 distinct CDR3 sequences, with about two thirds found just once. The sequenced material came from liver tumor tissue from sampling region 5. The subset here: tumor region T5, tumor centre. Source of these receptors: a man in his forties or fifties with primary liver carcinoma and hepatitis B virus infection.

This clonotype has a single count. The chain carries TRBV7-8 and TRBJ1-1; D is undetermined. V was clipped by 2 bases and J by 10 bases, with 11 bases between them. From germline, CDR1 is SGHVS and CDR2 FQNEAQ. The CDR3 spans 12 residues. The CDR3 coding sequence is TGTGCCAGCAGCTTACAAAACATTGGAGCTTTCTTT. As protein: CASSLQNIGAFF.

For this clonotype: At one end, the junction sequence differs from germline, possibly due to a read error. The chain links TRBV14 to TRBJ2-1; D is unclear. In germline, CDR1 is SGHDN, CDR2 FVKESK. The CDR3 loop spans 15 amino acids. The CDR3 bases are TGTGCCAGCAGCCAGGGTCTTAGGTCCTACGATGAGCAGTTCTTC. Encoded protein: CASSQGLRSYDEQFF.

Written as DNA, the CDR3 is TGTGCCAGCAGCTTAGATTCGGAGCTAGTCACAAACATTCAGTACTTC. Encoded protein: CASSLDSELVTNIQYF. This chain joins TRBV11-2 and TRBJ2-4; D ambiguous. Trimming shortened V by 0 bases and J by 6 bases, and 15 bases separated the two germline ends. Germline V gives CDR1 SGHAT, CDR2 FQNNGV. There are 16 residues in the CDR3.

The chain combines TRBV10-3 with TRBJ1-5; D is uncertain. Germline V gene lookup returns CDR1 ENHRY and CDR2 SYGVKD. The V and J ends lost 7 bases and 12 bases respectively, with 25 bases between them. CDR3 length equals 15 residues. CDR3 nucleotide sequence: TGTGCCATCAAGAAGGACGGCGATAGCAATCAGTTCCAGCATTTT. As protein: CAIKKDGDSNQFQHF.

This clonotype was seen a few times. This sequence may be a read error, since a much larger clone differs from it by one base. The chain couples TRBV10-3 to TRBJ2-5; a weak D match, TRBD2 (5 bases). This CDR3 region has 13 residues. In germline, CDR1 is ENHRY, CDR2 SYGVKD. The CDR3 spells CVISDYVQETQYF. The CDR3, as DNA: TGTGTCATCAGTGACTACGTACAAGAGACCCAGTACTTC.

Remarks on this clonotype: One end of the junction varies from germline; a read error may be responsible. The CDR3 region is CASSYRTASYHEQFF. CDR3 coding DNA: TGTGCCAGCAGTTACCGGACTGCTAGCTACCATGAGCAGTTCTTC. The V gene is TRBV6-5, the J gene TRBJ2-1, with TRBD2 as a possible D gene (5 bases). The length of the CDR3 is 15 residues. CDR1 and CDR2 from the germline V gene are MNHEY and SVGAGI.

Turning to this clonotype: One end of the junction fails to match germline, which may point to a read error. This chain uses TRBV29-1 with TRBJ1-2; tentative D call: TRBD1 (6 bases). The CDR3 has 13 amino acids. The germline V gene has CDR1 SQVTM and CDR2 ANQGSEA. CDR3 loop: CSLGTSGAFGYTF. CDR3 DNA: TGCAGCCTGGGGACGTCGGGGGCATTTGGCTACACTTTC.

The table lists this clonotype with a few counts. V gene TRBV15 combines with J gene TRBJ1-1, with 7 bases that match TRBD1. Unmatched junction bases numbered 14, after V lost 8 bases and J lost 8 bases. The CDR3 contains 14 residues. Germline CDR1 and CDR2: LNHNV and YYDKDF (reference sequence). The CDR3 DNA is TGTGCCACCCAAACTACCTGGGACAGCCAGGAAGCTTTCTTT. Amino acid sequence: CATQTTWDSQEAFF.

CDR3 coding DNA: TGTGCCAACAGGGAGACAGGGCGTCTTAAAGATACGCAGTATTTT. The encoded protein is CANRETGRLKDTQYF. The chain links TRBV28 to TRBJ2-3; 7 bases map to TRBD1. This CDR3 region has 15 residues. CDR1 MDHEN and CDR2 SYDVKM come from the germline V gene. The J segment lost 5 bases and the V segment lost 10 bases, leaving 15 bases of the junction unmatched.

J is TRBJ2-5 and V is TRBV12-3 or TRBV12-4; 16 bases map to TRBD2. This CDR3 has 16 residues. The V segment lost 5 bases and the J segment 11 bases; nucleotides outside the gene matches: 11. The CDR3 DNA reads TGTGCCAGCAGTCCCGGGACTAGCGGGAGGGAAGAGATGCAGTACTTC. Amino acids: CASSPGTSGREEMQYF.